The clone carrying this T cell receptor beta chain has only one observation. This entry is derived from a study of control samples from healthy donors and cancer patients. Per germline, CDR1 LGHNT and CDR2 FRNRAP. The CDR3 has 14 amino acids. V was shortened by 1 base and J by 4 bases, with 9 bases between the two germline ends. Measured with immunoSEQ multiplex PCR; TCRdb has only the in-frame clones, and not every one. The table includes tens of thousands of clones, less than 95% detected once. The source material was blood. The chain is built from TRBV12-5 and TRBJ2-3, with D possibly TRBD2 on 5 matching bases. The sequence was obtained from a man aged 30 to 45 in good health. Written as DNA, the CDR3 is TGTGCTAGTGGTTTGGGAGCAGCGGCAGATACGCAGTATTTT. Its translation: CASGLGAAADTQYF.